This TCR beta chain originates from a study of Tregs in tolerant kidney transplant recipients (dated by TCRdb to the late 2010s). With respect to the entire study: TCRbeta sequencing was used in the study to identify donor-specific regulatory T cells before combined kidney and bone marrow transplantation, and the identified cells were then tracked after transplant.

The paper's findings and limits, for the study overall: Expanding Tregs with activated donor B cells appeared to identify the most biologically relevant and donor-specific TCRbeta repertoire. In tolerant patients, donor-specific Tregs expanded more than Tregs overall, which suggests antigen-driven rather than nonspecific expansion. Although technical replication error seemed to be minimal, the question of biological reproducibility was not addressed directly. Because only a small number of patients were included, the study had limitations, and the results will need to be validated in larger populations as well as under other immunosuppression protocols. For some patients, the PCR primers changed as time went on, which meant samples from those patients could not be compared with one another at the nucleotide level.

In regard to this clone: This receptor's antigen is unknown. It has no much larger one-base neighbor in the sample; base qualities were not kept.

From cysteine to phenylalanine, the CDR3 is 16 amino acids long. Only the CDR3 portion is preserved as DNA: 48 bases, with reading frame beginning at the first base. Cut back by 0 bases and 2 bases, the V and J ends lie 13 bases apart. CDR1 and CDR2 are read off the germline V gene as LGHNA and YNFKEQ. The transplants used related donors along with nonmyeloablative bone marrow transplantation, and in the human trials mixed chimerism was transient. Thawed PBMCs were FACS-sorted into unstimulated Tregs (CD4+CD25+CD127-), CD4+ non-Tregs (CD4+CD25-), CD4 cells and CD8 cells. The patients were a few recipients of combined kidney and bone marrow transplants from the ITN036ST trial, and samples were available only for these trial subjects. Healthy control blood was processed to PBMCs with a Ficoll density gradient and then cryopreserved, whereas patient PBMCs were collected both before and after transplant.

For TCRbeta CDR3 sequencing, genomic DNA from the sorted cells was extracted using the QIAGEN DNeasy Blood and Tissue Kit. Through immunoSEQ, high-throughput TCRbeta CDR3 sequencing was done commercially, including PCR amplification with internal controls and bias correction. The study's own analysis went as follows. Unique productive TCRbeta sequences were defined by CDR3 nucleotide sequence where primers matched, otherwise by CDR3 amino acid sequence with Vbeta and Jbeta genes. To correct sorting error, sequences shared between sorted populations at a frequency ratio of 2:1 or less were removed; the rest were assigned to the higher population. Sequences were defined as donor-reactive when expanded at least 5-fold in CFSE-low cells versus unstimulated cells and present at a frequency of at least 0.01% in CFSE-low cells. Repertoire divergence was quantified by Jensen-Shannon divergence using the top 100 TCRbeta sequences ranked by frequency. For samples with multiple sequencing runs, sorting error was corrected in each run separately before the runs were combined. Sourced from immuneACCESS, this table was stored by TCRdb with only in-frame sequences that have V and J called. A share of the clones is absent; for the studies checked, an unresolved V gene accounts for under half, and the remainder has no known explanation. V and J calls and clone size are as listed in that table; D and trimming were resolved from the DNA. The sample table contains tens of thousands of clones; only one count was recorded for about 91% of them. 1.6% of the sample belongs to the ten largest clones.

The V and J segments used are TRBV4-2 and TRBJ1-2; no confident D gene assignment can be made. This TCR derives from a human patient who received a combined kidney and bone marrow transplant. Some T cells may have been brought in with the graft after a transplant. Sequenced here: CD4+ T cells from blood (PBMCs), sampled 24 months after the transplant. The CDR3: CASSQDLPETNYGYTF. The DNA is TGTGCCAGCAGCCAAGATCTGCCAGAAACAAACTATGGCTACACCTTC.